Here is one TCR beta chain with its context. This entry is derived from a study of blood T cell repertoires in COVID-19. About the study: Samples taken during acute and convalescent COVID-19 were collected in the United States, Italy and Spain. Sources were T cells, B-cell-depleted T cells, or PBMCs; the material itself was cDNA or gDNA.

Original handling: Quantification of nucleated cells was approximated via reference gene primer amplification. Clones were read by immunoSEQ multiplex PCR, and TCRdb kept only the in-frame ones, dropping some. From that table come the V and J calls and clone size; the DNA was used to work out D and trimming. The sample includes approximately 15,000 clones, over 75% of them seen just once. With V trimmed by 5 bases and J by 1 base, 5 bases remained unmatched. The germline CDR1 and CDR2 sequences are MNHEY and SMNVEV (reference sequence). This CDR3 has 16 residues. The sequencing input was peripheral blood. The rearrangement uses TRBV27 and TRBJ1-1; TRBD1 aligns across 12 bases. The TCR sequence derives from a human donor in a cohort sampled during active COVID-19. The CDR3 DNA reads TGTGCCAGCAGTCTCGGGACAGGGGGCCCGAACACTGAAGCTTTCTTT. This encodes CASSLGTGGPNTEAFF.